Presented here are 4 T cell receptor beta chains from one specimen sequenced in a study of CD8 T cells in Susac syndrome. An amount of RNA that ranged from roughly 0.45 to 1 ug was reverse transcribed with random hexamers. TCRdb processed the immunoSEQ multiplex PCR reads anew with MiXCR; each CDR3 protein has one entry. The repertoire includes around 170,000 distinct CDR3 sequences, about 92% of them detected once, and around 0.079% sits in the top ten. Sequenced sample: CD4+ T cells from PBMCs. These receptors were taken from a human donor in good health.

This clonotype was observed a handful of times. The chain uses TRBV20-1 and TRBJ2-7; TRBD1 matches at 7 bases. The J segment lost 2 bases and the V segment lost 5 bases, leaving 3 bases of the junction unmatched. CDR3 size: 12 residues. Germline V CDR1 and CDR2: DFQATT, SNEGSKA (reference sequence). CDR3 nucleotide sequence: TGCAGTGCTCCGGACAGGACCTACGAGCAGTACTTC. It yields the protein CSAPDRTYEQYF.

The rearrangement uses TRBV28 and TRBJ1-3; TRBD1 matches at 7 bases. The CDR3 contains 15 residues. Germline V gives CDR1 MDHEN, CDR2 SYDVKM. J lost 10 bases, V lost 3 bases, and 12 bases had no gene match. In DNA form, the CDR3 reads TGTGCCAGCAGTTTGCCGACAGGGAGGGAACAAACCATATATTTT. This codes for CASSLPTGREQTIYF.

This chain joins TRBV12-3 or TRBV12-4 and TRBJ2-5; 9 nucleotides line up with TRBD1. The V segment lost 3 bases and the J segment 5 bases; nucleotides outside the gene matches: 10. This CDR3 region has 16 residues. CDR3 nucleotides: TGTGCCAGCAGTTTTCAACAGGGGGCCGGGGAGGAGACCCAGTACTTC. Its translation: CASSFQQGAGEETQYF.

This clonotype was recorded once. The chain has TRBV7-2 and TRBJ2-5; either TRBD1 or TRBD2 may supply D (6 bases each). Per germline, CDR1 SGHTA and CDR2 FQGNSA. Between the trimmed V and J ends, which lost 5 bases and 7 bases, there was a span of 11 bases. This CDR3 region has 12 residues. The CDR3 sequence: CASSRGGGTQYF. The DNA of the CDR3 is TGTGCCAGCAGCCGAGGGGGAGGGACCCAGTACTTC.